The source of this T cell receptor (beta chain) is a study of T cell responses to AZD1222 COVID-19 vaccine. Findings of the study overall: Within unmutated variant regions lay the reported targets of nearly half of spike-specific TCRs.

Clones were sequenced by immunoSEQ multiplex PCR, and TCRdb holds only the in-frame ones, with some missing. The sample has under 200,000 clones; 88% are singletons. Second-dose schedules of about 4 or about 12 weeks were combined. Germline lookup yields CDR1 MGHRA and CDR2 YSYEKL. Trimming took off 6 bases at V and 1 base at J, with 21 bases between the two ends. CDR3 length: 17 amino acids. As regards this clone: What it recognizes is unknown.

The V and J genes are TRBV4-1 and TRBJ1-1; D is perhaps TRBD1 (5 bases). The source material was peripheral blood, sampled 28 days after the second AZD1222 dose. The origin of this receptor is an adult who received the AZD1222 COVID-19 vaccine. CDR3: CASRTLGAGIRNTEAFF. CDR3 sequence (DNA): TGCGCCAGCAGAACCCTTGGGGCAGGGATACGGAACACTGAAGCTTTCTTT.